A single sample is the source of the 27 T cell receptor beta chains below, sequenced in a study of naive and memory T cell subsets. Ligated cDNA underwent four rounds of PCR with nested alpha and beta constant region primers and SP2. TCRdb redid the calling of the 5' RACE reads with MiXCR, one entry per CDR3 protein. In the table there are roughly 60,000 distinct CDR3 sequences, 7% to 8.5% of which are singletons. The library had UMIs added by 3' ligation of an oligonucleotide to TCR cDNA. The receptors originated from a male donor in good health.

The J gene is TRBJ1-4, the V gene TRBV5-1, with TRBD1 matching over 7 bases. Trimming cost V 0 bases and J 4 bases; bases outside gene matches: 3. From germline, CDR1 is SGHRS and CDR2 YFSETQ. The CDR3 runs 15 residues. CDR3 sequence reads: CASSLGGTDNEKLFF. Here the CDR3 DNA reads TGCGCCAGCAGCTTGGGCGGGACAGATAATGAAAAACTGTTTTTT.

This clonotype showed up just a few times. Here the CDR3 reads CASSPQVEVQETQYF. The CDR3 DNA follows: TGTGCCAGCTCACCACAAGTGGAGGTTCAAGAGACCCAGTACTTC. This chain connects TRBV18 to TRBJ2-5, with D possibly being TRBD2 (5 bases). The CDR3 runs 15 residues. Trimming shortened V by 1 base and J by 2 bases, and 11 bases separated the two germline ends. Germline values: CDR1 KGHSH, CDR2 LQKENI.

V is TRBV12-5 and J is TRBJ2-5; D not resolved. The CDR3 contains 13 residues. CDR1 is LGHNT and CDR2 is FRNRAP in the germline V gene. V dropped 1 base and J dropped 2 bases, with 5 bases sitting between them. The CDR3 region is CASGLGRQETQYF. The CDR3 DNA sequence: TGTGCTAGTGGTTTGGGACGTCAAGAGACCCAGTACTTC.

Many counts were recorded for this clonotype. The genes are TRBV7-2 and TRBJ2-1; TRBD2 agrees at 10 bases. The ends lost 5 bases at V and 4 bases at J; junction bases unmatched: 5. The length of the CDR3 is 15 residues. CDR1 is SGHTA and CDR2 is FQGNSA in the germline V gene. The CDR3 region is CASSPRTSGYNEQFF. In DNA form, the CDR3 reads TGTGCCAGCAGCCCCCGGACTAGCGGTTACAATGAGCAGTTCTTC.

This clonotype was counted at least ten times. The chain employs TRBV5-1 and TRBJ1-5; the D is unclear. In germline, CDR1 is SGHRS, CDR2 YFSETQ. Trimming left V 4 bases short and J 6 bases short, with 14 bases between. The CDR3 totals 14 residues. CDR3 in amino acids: CASSEGSESQPQHF. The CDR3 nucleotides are TGCGCCAGCAGCGAAGGGAGCGAGAGTCAGCCCCAGCATTTT.

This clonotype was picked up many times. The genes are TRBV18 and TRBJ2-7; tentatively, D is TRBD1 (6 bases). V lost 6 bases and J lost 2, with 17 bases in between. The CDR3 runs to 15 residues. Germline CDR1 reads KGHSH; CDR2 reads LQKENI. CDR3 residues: CASSTGRTGPYEQYF. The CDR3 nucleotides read TGTGCCAGCTCTACTGGTCGTACAGGGCCCTACGAGCAGTACTTC.

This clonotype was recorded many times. The DNA for the CDR3 is TGCAGTGCTAGGGGGGGTTCCCGTGGAGGGACGTCCGAGCAGTACTTC. Encoded protein: CSARGGSRGGTSEQYF. The chain combines TRBV20-1 with TRBJ2-7, with D possibly being TRBD2 (6 bases). The CDR3 covers 16 residues. CDR1 is DFQATT, CDR2 SNEGSKA, per germline (reference sequence). V was cut by 3 bases and J by 6 bases, with 24 bases left in between.

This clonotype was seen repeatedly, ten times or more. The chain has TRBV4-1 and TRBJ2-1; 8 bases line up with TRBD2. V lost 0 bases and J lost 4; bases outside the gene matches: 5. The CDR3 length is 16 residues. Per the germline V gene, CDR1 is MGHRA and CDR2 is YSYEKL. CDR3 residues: CASSQEAGGAYNEQFF. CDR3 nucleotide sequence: TGCGCCAGCAGCCAAGAGGCGGGAGGTGCGTACAATGAGCAGTTCTTC.

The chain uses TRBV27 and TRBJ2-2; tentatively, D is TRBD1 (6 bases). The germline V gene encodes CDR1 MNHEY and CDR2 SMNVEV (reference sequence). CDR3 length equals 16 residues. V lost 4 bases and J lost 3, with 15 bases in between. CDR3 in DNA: TGTGCCAGCAGTTCGAGCCCTCAGGGGTACACCGGGGAGCTGTTTTTT. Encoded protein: CASSSSPQGYTGELFF.

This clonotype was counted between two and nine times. The CDR3 region is CASSYSGQGYTDTQYF. As DNA, the CDR3 is TGTGCCAGCAGTTACTCGGGTCAGGGTTACACAGATACGCAGTATTTT. The gene calls are TRBV6-5 and TRBJ2-3, with D possibly being TRBD1 (5 bases). V lost 0 bases, J lost 2 bases, and 12 bases lay in between. Germline CDR1 MNHEY, CDR2 SVGAGI. This CDR3 has 16 amino acids.

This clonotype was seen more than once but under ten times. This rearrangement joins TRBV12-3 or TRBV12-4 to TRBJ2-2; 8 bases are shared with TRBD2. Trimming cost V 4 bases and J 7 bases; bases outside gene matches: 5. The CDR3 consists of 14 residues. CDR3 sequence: CASSSAGASGELFF. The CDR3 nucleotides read TGTGCCAGCAGTTCAGCGGGAGCAAGCGGGGAGCTGTTTTTT.

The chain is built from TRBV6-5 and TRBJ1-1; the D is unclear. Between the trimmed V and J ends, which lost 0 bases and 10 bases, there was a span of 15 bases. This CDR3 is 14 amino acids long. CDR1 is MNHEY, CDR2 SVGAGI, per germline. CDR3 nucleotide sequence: TGTGCCAGCAGTTACTCGAAACAGCTCCCTAGAGCTTTCTTT. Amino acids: CASSYSKQLPRAFF.

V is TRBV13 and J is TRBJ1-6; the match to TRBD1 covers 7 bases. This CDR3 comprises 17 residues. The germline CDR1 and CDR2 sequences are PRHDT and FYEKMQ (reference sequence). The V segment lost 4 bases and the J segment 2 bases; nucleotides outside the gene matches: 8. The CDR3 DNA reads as TGTGCCAGCAGCTCTCGGGACAGCGGGCCCTATAATTCACCCCTCCACTTT. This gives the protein CASSSRDSGPYNSPLHF.

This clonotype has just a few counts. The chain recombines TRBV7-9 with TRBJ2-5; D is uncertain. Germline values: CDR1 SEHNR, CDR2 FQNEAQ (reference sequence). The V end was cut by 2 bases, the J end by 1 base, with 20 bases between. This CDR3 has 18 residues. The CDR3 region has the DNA TGTGCCAGCAGCTTAACGTGGGGATCGCACAACCCCCAAGAGACCCAGTACTTC. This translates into CASSLTWGSHNPQETQYF.

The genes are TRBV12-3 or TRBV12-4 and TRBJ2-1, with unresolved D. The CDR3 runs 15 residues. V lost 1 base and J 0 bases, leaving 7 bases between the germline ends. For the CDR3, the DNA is TGTGCCAGCAGTTTAGAGGTTGGCTCCTACAATGAGCAGTTCTTC. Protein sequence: CASSLEVGSYNEQFF.

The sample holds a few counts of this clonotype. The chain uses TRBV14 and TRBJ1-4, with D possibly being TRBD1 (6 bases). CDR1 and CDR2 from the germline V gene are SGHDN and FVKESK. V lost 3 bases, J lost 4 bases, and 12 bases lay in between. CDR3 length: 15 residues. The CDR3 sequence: CASSHAGASNEKLFF. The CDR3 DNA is TGTGCCAGCAGCCACGCAGGGGCAAGTAATGAAAAACTGTTTTTT.

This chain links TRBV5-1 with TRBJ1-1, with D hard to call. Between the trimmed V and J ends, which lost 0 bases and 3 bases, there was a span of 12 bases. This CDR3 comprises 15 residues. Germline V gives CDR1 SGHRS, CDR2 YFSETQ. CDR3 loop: CASSLADGLDTEAFF. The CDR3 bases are TGCGCCAGCAGCTTGGCCGACGGTTTAGACACTGAAGCTTTCTTT.

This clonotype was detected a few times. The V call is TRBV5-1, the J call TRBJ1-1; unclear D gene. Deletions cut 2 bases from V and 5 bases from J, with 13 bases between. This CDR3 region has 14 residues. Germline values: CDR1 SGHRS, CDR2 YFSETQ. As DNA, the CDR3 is TGCGCCAGCAGCTTTGAGTCTGCGGGAACTGAAGCTTTCTTT. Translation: CASSFESAGTEAFF.

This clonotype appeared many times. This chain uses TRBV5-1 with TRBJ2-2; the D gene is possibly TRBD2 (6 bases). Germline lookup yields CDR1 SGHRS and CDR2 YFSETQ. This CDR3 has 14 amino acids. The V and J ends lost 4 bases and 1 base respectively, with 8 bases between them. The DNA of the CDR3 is TGCGCCAGCAGCCTTAGCGGGAACACCGGGGAGCTGTTTTTT. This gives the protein CASSLSGNTGELFF.

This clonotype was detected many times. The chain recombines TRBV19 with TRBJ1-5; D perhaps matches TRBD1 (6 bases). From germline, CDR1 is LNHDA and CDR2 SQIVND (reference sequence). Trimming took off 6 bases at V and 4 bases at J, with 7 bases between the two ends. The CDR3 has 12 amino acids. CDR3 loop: CASSQGNQPQHF. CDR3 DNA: TGTGCCAGTAGCCAGGGGAATCAGCCCCAGCATTTT. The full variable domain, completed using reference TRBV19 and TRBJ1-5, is DGGITQSPKYLFRKEGQNVTLSCEQNLNHDAMYWYRQDPGQGLRLIYYSQIVNDFQKGDIAEGYSVSREKKESFPLTVTSAQKNPTAFYLCASSQGNQPQHFGDGTRLSIL.

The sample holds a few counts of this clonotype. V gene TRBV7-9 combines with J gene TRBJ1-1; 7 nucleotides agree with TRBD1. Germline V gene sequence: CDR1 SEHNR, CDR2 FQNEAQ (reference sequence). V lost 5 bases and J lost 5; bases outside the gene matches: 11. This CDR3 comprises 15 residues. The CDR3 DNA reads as TGTGCCAGCAGCATTAGACAGGGAAGGTCAACTGAAGCTTTCTTT. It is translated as CASSIRQGRSTEAFF.

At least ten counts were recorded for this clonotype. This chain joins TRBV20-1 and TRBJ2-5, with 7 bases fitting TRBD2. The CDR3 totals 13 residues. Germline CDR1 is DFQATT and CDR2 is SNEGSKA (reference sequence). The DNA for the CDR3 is TGCAGCCCCTGGGCTAGCGGCCAAGAGACCCAGTACTTC. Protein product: CSPWASGQETQYF.

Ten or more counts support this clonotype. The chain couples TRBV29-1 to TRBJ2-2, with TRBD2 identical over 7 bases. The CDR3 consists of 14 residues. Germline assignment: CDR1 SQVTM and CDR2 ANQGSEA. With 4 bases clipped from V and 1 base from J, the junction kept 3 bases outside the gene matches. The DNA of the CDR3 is TGCAGCGTTGTGGGGGGGGGGAACACCGGGGAGCTGTTTTTT. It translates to CSVVGGGNTGELFF.

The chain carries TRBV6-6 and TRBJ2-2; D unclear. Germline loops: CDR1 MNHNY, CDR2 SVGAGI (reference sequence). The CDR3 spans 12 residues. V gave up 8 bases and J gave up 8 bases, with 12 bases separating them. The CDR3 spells CASANLGGELFF. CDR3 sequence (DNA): TGTGCCAGCGCCAACTTGGGAGGGGAGCTGTTTTTT.

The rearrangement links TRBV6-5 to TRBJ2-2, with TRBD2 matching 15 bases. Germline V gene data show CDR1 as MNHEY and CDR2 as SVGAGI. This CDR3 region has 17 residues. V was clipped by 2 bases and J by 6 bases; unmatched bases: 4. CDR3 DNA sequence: TGTGCCAGCAGTTACCGGACTAGCGGGAGGGCCTCCGGGGAGCTGTTTTTT. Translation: CASSYRTSGRASGELFF.

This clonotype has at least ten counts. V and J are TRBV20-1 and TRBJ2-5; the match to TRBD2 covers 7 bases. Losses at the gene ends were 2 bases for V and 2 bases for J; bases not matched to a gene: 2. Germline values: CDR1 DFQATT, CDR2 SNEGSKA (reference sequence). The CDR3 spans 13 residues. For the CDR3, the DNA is TGCAGTGCTAGACTAGCGGAACAAGAGACCCAGTACTTC. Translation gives CSARLAEQETQYF.

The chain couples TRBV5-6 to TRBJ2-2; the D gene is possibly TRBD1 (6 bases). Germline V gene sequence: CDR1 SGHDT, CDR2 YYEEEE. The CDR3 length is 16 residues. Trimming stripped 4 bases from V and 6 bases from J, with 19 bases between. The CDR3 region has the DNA TGTGCCAGCAGCCCCGATCTGGGGGCCTTCGCCGGGGAGCTGTTTTTT. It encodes CASSPDLGAFAGELFF.